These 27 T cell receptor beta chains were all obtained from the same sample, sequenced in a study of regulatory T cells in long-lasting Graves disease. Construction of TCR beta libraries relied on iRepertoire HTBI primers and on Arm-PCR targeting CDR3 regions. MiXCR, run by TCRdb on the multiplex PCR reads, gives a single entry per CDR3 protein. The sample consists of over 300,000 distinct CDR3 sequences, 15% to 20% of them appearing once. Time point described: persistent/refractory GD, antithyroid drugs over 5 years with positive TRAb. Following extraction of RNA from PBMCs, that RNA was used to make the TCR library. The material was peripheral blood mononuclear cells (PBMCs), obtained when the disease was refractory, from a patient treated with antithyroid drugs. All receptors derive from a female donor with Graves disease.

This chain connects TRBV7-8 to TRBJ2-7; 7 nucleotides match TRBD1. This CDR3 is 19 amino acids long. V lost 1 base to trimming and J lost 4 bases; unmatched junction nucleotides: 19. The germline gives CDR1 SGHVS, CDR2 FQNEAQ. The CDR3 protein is CASSLERFRRDSLRYEQYF. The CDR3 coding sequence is TGTGCCAGCAGCTTAGAAAGGTTCCGCCGGGACAGCCTCCGGTACGAGCAGTACTTC.

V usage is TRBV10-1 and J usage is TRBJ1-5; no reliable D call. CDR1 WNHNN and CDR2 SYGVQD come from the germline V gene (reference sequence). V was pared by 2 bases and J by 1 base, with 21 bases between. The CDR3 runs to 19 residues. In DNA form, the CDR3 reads TGCGCCAGCAGTGAGAATTCGTCAGCGAAGCAACTGAGCAATCAGCCCCAGCATTTT. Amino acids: CASSENSSAKQLSNQPQHF.

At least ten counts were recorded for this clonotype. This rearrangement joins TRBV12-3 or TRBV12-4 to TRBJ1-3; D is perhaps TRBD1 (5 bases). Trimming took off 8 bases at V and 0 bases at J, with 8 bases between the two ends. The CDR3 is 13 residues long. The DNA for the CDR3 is TGTGCCAGCGACAGCTACTCTGGAAACACCATATATTTT. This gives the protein CASDSYSGNTIYF.

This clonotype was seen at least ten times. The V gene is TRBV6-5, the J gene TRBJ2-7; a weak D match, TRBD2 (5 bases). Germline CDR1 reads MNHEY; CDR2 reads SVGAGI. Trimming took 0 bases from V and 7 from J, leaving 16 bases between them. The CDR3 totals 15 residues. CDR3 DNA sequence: TGTGCCAGCAGTTACTCTGATACTAGTCCGGAAGAGCAGTACTTC. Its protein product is CASSYSDTSPEEQYF.

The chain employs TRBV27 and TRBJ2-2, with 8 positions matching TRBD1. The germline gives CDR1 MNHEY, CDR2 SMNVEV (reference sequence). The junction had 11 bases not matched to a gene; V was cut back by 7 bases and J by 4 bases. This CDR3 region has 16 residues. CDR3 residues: CASTPGTGRGTGELFF. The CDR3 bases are TGTGCCAGCACCCCCGGGACAGGTCGTGGCACCGGGGAGCTGTTTTTT.

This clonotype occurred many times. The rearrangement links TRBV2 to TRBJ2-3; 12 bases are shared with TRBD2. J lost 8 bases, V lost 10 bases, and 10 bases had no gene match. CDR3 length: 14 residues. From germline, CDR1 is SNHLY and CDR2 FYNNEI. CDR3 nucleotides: TGTGCCACGACTAGCGGGGGAAGAGTGTCTACGCAGTATTTT. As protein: CATTSGGRVSTQYF.

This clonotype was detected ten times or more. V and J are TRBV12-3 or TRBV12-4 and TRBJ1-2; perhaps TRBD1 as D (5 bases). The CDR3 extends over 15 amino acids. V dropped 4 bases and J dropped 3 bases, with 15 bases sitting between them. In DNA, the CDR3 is TGTGCCAGCAGTTCTCCTCAAAGACAGCACTATGGCTACACCTTC. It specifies CASSSPQRQHYGYTF.

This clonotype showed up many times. CDR3 sequence reads: CASSLVSWTRTEAFF. The CDR3 DNA reads TGTGCCAGCAGCTTAGTTTCCTGGACCCGCACTGAAGCTTTCTTT. The V call is TRBV7-9, the J call TRBJ1-1; D call uncertain. The CDR3 loop spans 15 amino acids. The germline gives CDR1 SEHNR, CDR2 FQNEAQ (reference sequence). Trimming pared 1 base from V and 4 bases from J, leaving 13 bases between. Supplemented by reference TRBV7-9 and TRBJ1-1, the full variable domain reads DTGVSQNPRHKITKRGQNVTFRCDPISEHNRLYWYRQTLGQGPEFLTYFQNEAQLEKSRLLSDRFSAERPKGSFSTLEIQRTEQGDSAMYLCASSLVSWTRTEAFFGQGTRLTVV.

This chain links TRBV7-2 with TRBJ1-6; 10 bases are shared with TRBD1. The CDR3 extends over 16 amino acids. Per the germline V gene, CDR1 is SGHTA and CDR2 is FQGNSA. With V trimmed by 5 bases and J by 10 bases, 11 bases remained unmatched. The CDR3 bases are TGTGCCAGCAGCGCAGACAGGGGGCTAGGAGGATCACCCCTCCACTTT. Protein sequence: CASSADRGLGGSPLHF.

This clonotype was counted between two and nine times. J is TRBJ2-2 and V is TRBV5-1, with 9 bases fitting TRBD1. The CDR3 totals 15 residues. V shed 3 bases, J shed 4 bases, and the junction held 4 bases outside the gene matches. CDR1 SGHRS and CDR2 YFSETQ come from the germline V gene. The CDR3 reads CASSWGQGGTGELFF. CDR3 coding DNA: TGCGCCAGCAGCTGGGGACAGGGTGGCACCGGGGAGCTGTTTTTT.

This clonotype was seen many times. The CDR3 spells CASSLLVPRGDFF. CDR3 nucleotides: TGTGCCAGCAGCTTGCTTGTTCCTAGAGGTGACTTTTTT. This chain connects TRBV5-8 to TRBJ1-4; D call uncertain. The CDR3 length is 13 residues. The germline CDR1 and CDR2 sequences are SGHTS and YDEGEE. Trimming shortened V by 1 base and J by 17 bases, and 18 bases separated the two germline ends. Based on the CDR3 plus reference TRBV5-8 and TRBJ1-4, the full variable domain is EAGVTQSPTHLIKTRGQQATLRCSPISGHTSVYWYQQALGLGLQFLLWYDEGEERNRGNFPPRFSGRQFPNYSSELNVNALELEDSALYLCASSLLVPRGDFFGSGTQLSVL.

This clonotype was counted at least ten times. Written as DNA, the CDR3 is TGTGCCAGCAGTTTAACCCCCGGGACAGGGATTGGCTACACCTTC. As protein: CASSLTPGTGIGYTF. The chain links TRBV27 to TRBJ1-2, with TRBD1 matching 9 bases. Germline V gives CDR1 MNHEY, CDR2 SMNVEV (reference sequence). The CDR3 has 15 residues. V lost 2 bases to trimming and J lost 7 bases; unmatched junction nucleotides: 8.

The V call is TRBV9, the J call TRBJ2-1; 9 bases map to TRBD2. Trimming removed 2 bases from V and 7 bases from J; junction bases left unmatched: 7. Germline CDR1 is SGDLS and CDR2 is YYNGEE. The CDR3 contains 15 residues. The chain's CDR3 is CASSVTSGYTNEQFF. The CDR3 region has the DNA TGTGCCAGCAGCGTGACTAGCGGATACACTAATGAGCAGTTCTTC.

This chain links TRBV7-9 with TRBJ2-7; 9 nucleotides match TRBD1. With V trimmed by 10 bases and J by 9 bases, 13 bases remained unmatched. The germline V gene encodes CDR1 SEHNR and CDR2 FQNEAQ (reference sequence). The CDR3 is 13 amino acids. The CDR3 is CATAGQGGSGQYF. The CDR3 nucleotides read TGTGCCACCGCGGGACAGGGAGGTTCCGGGCAGTACTTC.

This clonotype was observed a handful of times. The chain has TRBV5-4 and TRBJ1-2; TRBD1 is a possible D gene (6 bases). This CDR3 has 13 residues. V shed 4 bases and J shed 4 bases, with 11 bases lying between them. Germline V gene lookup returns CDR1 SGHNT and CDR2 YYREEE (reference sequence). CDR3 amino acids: CASSPRGLYGYTF. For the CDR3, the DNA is TGTGCCAGCAGCCCCAGGGGTCTCTATGGCTACACCTTC.

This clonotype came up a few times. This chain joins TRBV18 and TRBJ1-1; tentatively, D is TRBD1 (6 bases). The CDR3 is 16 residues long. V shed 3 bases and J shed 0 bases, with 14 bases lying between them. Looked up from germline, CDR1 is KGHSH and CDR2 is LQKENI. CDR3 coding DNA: TGTGCCAGCTCACCTAGGACAGCCAGCCTGAACACTGAAGCTTTCTTT. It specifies CASSPRTASLNTEAFF.

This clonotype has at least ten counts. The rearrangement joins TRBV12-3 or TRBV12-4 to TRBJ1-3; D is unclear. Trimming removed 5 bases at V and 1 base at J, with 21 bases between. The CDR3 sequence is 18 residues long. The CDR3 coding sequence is TGTGCCAGCAGTCAAGTCGTAGCAAGCACCTTTTCTGGAAACACCATATATTTT. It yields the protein CASSQVVASTFSGNTIYF.

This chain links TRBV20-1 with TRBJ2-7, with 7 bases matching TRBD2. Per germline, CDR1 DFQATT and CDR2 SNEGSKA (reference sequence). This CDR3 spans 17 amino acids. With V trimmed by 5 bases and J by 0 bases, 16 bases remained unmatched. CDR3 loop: CSAPPLRLAESSYEQYF. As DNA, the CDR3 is TGCAGTGCTCCACCTTTACGACTAGCCGAAAGCTCCTACGAGCAGTACTTC.

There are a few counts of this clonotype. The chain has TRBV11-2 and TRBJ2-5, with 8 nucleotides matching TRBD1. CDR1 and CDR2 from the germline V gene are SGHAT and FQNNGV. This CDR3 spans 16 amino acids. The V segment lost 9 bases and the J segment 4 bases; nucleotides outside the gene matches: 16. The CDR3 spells CARTGLWQGAGETQYF. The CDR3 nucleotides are TGTGCCAGGACGGGCCTGTGGCAGGGGGCCGGAGAGACCCAGTACTTC.

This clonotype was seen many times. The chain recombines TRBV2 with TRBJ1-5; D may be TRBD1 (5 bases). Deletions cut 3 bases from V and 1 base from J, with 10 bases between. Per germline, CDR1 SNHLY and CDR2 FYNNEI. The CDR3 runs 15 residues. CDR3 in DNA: TGTGCCAGCAGTGAGCAGGGACCGAGCAATCAGCCCCAGCATTTT. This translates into CASSEQGPSNQPQHF.

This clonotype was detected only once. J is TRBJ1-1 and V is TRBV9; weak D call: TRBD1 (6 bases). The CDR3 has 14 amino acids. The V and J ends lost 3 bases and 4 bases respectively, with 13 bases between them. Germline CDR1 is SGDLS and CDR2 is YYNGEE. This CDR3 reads CASSGTGRSTEAFF. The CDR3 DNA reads TGTGCCAGCAGCGGAACAGGGAGGAGCACTGAAGCTTTCTTT.

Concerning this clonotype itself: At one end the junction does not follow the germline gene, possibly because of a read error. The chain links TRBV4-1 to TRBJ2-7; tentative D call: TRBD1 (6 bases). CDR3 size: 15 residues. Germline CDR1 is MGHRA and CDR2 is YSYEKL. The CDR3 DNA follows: TGCGCCAGCCGCCAGGCCTCAGGGGCCCGACTCGAGCAGTACTTC. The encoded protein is CASRQASGARLEQYF.

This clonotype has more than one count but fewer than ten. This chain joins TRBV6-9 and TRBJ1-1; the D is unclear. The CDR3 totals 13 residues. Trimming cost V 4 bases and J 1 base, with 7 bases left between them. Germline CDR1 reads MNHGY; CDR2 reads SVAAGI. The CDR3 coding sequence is TGTGCCAGCAGTTCGTGGGGGAACACTGAAGCTTTCTTT. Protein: CASSSWGNTEAFF.

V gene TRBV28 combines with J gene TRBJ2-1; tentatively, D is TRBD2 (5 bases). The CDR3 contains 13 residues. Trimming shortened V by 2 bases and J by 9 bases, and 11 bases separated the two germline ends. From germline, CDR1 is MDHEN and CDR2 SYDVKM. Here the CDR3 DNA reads TGTGCCAGCAGTTTAGACGTGGGAGCTGAGCAGTTCTTC. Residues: CASSLDVGAEQFF.

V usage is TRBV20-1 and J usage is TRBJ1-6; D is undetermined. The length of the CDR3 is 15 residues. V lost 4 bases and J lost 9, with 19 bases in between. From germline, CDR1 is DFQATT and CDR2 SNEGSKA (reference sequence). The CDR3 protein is CSAKDGGPDISPLHF. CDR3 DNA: TGCAGTGCTAAGGACGGAGGTCCTGATATTTCACCCCTCCACTTT.

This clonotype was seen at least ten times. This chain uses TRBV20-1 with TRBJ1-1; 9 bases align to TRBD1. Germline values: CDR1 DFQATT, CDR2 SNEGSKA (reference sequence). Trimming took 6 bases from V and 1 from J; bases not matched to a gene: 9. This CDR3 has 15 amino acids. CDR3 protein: CSALGAQGANTEAFF. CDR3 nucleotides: TGCAGTGCACTCGGAGCACAGGGGGCGAACACTGAAGCTTTCTTT.

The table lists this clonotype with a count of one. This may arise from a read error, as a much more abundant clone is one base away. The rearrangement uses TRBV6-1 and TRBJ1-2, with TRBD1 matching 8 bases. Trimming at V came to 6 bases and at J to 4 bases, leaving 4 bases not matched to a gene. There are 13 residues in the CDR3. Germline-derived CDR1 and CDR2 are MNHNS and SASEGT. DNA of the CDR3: TGTGCCAGCAGGGCGGACAGGGTCTATGGCTACACCTTC. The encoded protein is CASRADRVYGYTF.